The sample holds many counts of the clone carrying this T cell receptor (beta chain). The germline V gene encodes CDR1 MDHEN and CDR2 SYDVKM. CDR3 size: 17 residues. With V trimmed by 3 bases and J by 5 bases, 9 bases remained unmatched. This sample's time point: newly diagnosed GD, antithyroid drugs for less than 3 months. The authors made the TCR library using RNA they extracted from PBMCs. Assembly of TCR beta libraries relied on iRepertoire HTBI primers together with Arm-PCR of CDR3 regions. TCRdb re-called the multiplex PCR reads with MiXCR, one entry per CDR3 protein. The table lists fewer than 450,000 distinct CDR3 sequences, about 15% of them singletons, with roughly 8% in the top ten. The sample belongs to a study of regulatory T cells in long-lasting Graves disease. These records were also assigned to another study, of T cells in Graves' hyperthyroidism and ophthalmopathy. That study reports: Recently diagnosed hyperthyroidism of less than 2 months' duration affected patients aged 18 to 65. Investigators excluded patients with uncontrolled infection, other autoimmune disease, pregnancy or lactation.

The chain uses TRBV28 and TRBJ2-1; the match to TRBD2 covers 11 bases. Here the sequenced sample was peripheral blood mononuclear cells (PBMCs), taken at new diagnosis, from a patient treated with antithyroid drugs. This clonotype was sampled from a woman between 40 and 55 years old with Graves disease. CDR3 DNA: TGTGCCAGCAGTTTCACACGGGGACTAGCGGAACACAATGAGCAGTTCTTC. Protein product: CASSFTRGLAEHNEQFF.